This T cell receptor beta chain appears in the sequencing data of a study of CD8 T cells in Susac syndrome. Study overall: There were Susac syndrome patients who were therapy-naive at blood draw, others on corticosteroids, and others on intravenous immunoglobulin alone.

Random-hexamer reverse transcription was applied to roughly 0.5 to 1 ug RNA. TCRdb re-derived calls from the immunoSEQ multiplex PCR reads in MiXCR, one entry per CDR3 protein. The table includes under 95,000 distinct CDR3 sequences, about 94% detected once. CDR1 and CDR2 (germline): LGHDT, YNNKEL (reference sequence). Trimming pared 3 bases from V and 2 bases from J, leaving 5 bases between. The CDR3 covers 12 residues. This clonotype has just a few counts. Material for sequencing was CD4+ T cells from PBMCs. This clonotype was obtained from a human donor with Susac syndrome. The V and J genes are TRBV3-1 and TRBJ2-7; D is perhaps TRBD1 or TRBD2 (5 bases each). As DNA, the CDR3 is TGTGCCAGCAGCCAGGGACCCTACGAGCAGTACTTC. The encoded protein is CASSQGPYEQYF.